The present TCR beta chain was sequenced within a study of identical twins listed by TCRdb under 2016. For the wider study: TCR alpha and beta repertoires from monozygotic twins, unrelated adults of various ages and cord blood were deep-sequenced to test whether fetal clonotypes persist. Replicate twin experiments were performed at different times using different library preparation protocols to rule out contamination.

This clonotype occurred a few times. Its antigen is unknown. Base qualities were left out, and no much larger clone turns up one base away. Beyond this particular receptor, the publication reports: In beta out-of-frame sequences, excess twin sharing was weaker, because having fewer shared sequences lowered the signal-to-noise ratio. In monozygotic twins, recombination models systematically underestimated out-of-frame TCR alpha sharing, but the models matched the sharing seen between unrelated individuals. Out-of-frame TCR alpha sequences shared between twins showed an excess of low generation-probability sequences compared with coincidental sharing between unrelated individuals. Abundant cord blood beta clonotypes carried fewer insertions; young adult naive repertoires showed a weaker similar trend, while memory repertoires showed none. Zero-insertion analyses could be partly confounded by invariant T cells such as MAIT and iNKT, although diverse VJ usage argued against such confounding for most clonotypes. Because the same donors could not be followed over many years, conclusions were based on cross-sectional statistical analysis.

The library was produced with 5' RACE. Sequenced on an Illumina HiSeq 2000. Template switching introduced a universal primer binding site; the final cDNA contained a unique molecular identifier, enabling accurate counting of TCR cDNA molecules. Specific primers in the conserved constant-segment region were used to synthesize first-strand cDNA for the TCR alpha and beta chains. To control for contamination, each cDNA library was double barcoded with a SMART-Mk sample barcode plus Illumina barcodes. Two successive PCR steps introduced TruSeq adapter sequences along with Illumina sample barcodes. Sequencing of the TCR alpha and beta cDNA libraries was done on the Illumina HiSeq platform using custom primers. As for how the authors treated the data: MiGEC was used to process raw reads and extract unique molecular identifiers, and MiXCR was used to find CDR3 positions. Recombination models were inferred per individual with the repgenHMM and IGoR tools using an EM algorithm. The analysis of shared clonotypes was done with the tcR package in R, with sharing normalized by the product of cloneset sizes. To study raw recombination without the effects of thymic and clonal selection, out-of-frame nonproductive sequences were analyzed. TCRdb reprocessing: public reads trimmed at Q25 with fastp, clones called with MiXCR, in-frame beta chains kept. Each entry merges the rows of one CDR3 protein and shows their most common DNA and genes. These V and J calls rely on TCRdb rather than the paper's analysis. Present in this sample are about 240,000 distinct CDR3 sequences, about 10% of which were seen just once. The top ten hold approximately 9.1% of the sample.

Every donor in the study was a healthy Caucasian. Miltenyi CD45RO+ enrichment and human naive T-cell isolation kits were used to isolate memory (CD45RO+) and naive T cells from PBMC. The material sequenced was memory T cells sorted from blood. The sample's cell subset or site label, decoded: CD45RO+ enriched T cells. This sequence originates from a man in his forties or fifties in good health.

The sequenced DNA is TGTGCCAGCAGCCAAAGACAGGGGAAAACAGATACGCAGTATTTT. The resulting protein is CASSQRQGKTDTQYF. The rearrangement combines TRBV11-2 with TRBJ2-3, with TRBD1 identical over 8 junction bases. Inclusive of the bounding cysteine and phenylalanine, the CDR3 is 15 residues long. Of the read, only the CDR3 DNA is kept; its 45 bases are in frame from base 1. CDR1 SGHAT and CDR2 FQNNGV were looked up in the germline V gene. From V the trimming removes 5 bases and from J it removes 3 bases, while the gene matches leave 7 bases of the junction unaccounted for.